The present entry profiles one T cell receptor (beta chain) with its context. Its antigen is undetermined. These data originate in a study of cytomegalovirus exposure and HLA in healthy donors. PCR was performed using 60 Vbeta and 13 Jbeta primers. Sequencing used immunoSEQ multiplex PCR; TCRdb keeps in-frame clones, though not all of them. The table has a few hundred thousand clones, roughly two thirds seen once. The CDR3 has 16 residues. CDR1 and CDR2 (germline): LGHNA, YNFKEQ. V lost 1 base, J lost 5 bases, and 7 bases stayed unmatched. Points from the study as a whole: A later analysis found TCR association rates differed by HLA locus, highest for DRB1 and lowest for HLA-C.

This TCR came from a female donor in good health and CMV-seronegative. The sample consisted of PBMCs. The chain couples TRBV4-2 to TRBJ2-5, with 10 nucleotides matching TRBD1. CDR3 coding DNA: TGTGCCAGCAGCCAAGGACAGGGGGCGCGTTGGGAGACCCAGTACTTC. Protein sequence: CASSQGQGARWETQYF.